These 10 T cell receptor beta chains share one sample of origin, sequenced in a study of blood T cell repertoires in COVID-19. Sequencing was performed with immunoSEQ multiplex PCR; in TCRdb, only in-frame clones are kept and a portion is missing. Of around 230,000 clones listed, around 85% are singletons. The sequencing input was PBMCs or T cells enriched from blood (not recorded which). The receptors here all came from a woman in her 40s with acute COVID-19.

The V call is TRBV4-1, the J call TRBJ2-6; D not resolved. Germline CDR1 is MGHRA and CDR2 is YSYEKL. The CDR3 sequence is 18 residues long. Trimming cost V 1 base and J 1 base, with 14 bases left between them. The CDR3 coding sequence is TGCGCCAGCAGCCAAGTTTTACATCGGCGGTCTGGGGCCAACGTCCTGACTTTC. Protein: CASSQVLHRRSGANVLTF.

The rearrangement joins TRBV28 to TRBJ1-1; 9 nucleotides line up with TRBD1. With 5 bases clipped from V and 6 bases from J, the junction kept 10 bases outside the gene matches. CDR1 and CDR2 from the germline V gene are MDHEN and SYDVKM. The CDR3 has 15 residues. The CDR3 protein is CASSLQGTGPAEAFF. In DNA form, the CDR3 reads TGTGCCAGCAGTCTCCAAGGGACAGGGCCAGCTGAAGCTTTCTTT.

There are many counts of this clone. V and J are TRBV15 and TRBJ1-5, with D maybe TRBD1 (6 bases). The CDR3 runs 18 residues. V lost 0 bases and J 2 bases, leaving 17 bases between the germline ends. CDR1 and CDR2 (germline): LNHNV, YYDKDF (reference sequence). In DNA, the CDR3 is TGTGCCACCAGCAGAGAAAGTAACACAGGGTCGGGCAATCAGCCCCAGCATTTT. This translates into CATSRESNTGSGNQPQHF.

This chain connects TRBV3-1 (or the pseudogene TRBV3-2) to TRBJ1-4, with no clear D. CDR3 length: 15 amino acids. Germline CDR1 reads LGHDT; CDR2 reads YNNKEL (reference sequence). Trimming pared 0 bases from V and 1 base from J, leaving 6 bases between. The CDR3 spells CASSQEVGTNEKLFF. Written as DNA, the CDR3 is TGTGCCAGCAGCCAAGAAGTCGGAACTAATGAAAAACTGTTTTTT.

This clone occurred a few times. V is TRBV15 and J is TRBJ1-2; 12 bases are shared with TRBD1. CDR3 size: 18 residues. Germline assignment: CDR1 LNHNV and CDR2 YYDKDF (reference sequence). After removal of 1 base from V and 7 bases from J, the junction contained 13 bases not matched to a gene. CDR3 loop: CATSRGESSGQGAGGYTF. The CDR3 nucleotides are TGTGCCACCAGCAGAGGGGAAAGCTCGGGACAGGGGGCGGGTGGCTACACCTTC. Full variable domain (outside the CDR3, taken from reference TRBV15 and TRBJ1-2): DAMVIQNPRYQVTQFGKPVTLSCSQTLNHNVMYWYQQKSSQAPKLLFHYYDKDFNNEADTPDNFQSRRPNTSFCFLDIRSPGLGDTAMYLCATSRGESSGQGAGGYTFGSGTRLTVV.

The chain links TRBV3-1 (or the pseudogene TRBV3-2) to TRBJ2-7; 7 bases agree with TRBD1. Germline CDR1 and CDR2: LGHDT and YNNKEL (reference sequence). After removal of 0 bases from V and 3 bases from J, the junction contained 2 bases not matched to a gene. The length of the CDR3 is 14 residues. The CDR3 coding sequence is TGTGCCAGCAGCCAAGAGGGACAGATCTACGAGCAGTACTTC. It specifies CASSQEGQIYEQYF.

The V call is TRBV5-1, the J call TRBJ1-1; 8 bases agree with TRBD1. Germline V gene lookup returns CDR1 SGHRS and CDR2 YFSETQ. CDR3 size: 15 residues. The junction had 5 bases not matched to a gene; V was cut back by 0 bases and J by 4 bases. The CDR3 nucleotides read TGCGCCAGCAGCTTGGGCAGGGGGCCTGGCACTGAAGCTTTCTTT. Amino acid sequence: CASSLGRGPGTEAFF. Full variable domain (remainder filled in from reference TRBV5-1 and TRBJ1-1): KAGVTQTPRYLIKTRGQQVTLSCSPISGHRSVSWYQQTPGQGLQFLFEYFSETQRNKGNFPGRFSGRQFSNSRSEMNVSTLELGDSALYLCASSLGRGPGTEAFFGQGTRLTVV.

The chain carries TRBV5-1 and TRBJ1-1; TRBD1 might be the D (6 bases). CDR1 is SGHRS and CDR2 is YFSETQ in the germline V gene. The V end was cut by 1 base, the J end by 8 bases, with 12 bases between. The CDR3 loop spans 13 amino acids. This chain's CDR3 is CASSLLSDSEAFF. Here the CDR3 DNA reads TGCGCCAGCAGCTTGCTCTCGGACAGCGAAGCTTTCTTT.

The gene calls are TRBV11-3 and TRBJ1-1; D might be TRBD1 (5 bases). V was shortened by 3 bases and J by 4 bases, with 12 bases between the two germline ends. This CDR3 region has 14 residues. Germline loops: CDR1 SGHNT, CDR2 YENEEA. CDR3 DNA: TGTGCCAGCAGCTTCAGGGTTGAAGCCACTGAAGCTTTCTTT. Translated: CASSFRVEATEAFF.

The rearrangement uses TRBV25-1 and TRBJ2-1; 10 bases align to TRBD2. After removal of 5 bases from V and 12 bases from J, the junction contained 7 bases not matched to a gene. Germline assignment: CDR1 MGHDK and CDR2 SYGVNS. This CDR3 has 13 residues. CDR3 sequence (DNA): TGTGCCAGCAGTCTTAGCGGGAGGTCCCGGCAGTTCTTC. Protein product: CASSLSGRSRQFF.